This TCR beta chain came from a study of OX40 agonist ivuxolimab in advanced cancers. Overall study results and limits: The authors did not determine the antigen specificity of the expanded peripheral T cells.

From germline, CDR1 is MNHEY and CDR2 SVGAGI. V dropped 2 bases and J dropped 9; count of bases not matched to a gene: 8. The CDR3 runs 16 residues. A note on this clone: Its antigen is not identified.

This table comes from immunoSEQ multiplex PCR, and its TCRdb copy is limited to in-frame clones, with some not included. Among tens of thousands of clones listed, around 94% were seen once. This chain connects TRBV6-5 to TRBJ2-1, with 12 bases aligning to TRBD2. This receptor was obtained from an adult with an advanced solid tumor such as melanoma, head and neck, liver or kidney cancer. The sample was CD4+ or CD8+ T cells sorted from blood, taken in a trial of the OX40 agonist ivuxolimab. For the CDR3, the DNA is TGTGCCAGCAGTTACGTCCCTAGCGGGAGGGCTGTTGAGCAGTTCTTC. Translation gives CASSYVPSGRAVEQFF.